Each of the 2 T cell receptor beta chains below was sequenced from the same sample in a study of shared clonotypes between healthy human individuals. Using immunoSEQ multiplex PCR, the repertoire was profiled, and TCRdb retains in-frame clones only, with some absent. The sample has 330,000 or so clones; around four fifths are singletons. The material sequenced was memory CD4+ T cells sorted from blood. The subset: CD45RA-negative fraction. The receptors derive from a man aged 25 to 40 in good health.

The chain uses TRBV19 and TRBJ2-1; TRBD2 aligns across 10 bases. This CDR3 is 14 amino acids long. Losses at the gene ends were 4 bases for V and 9 bases for J; bases not matched to a gene: 6. Germline V gene lookup returns CDR1 LNHDA and CDR2 SQIVND (reference sequence). The chain's CDR3 is CASSKREGRVEQFF. The CDR3 DNA reads TGTGCCAGTAGTAAGCGGGAGGGCCGGGTTGAGCAGTTCTTC.

The chain recombines TRBV6-1 with TRBJ2-7; 7 bases match TRBD1. The CDR3 is 15 amino acids. Germline V lookup: CDR1 MNHNS, CDR2 SASEGT. The V gene end was trimmed by 8 bases and the J gene end by 3 bases; junction bases not matched to a gene: 13. Written as DNA, the CDR3 is TGTGCCAGCCGTCGCGATGTGACAGGGATCTACGAGCAGTACTTC. This sequence encodes CASRRDVTGIYEQYF.